This T cell receptor beta chain appears in the sequencing data of a study of blood T cell repertoires in COVID-19. Study-wide context: The cDNA or gDNA used as material had been derived from T cells, B-cell-depleted T cells, or PBMCs.

Generated by immunoSEQ multiplex PCR, the TCRdb table keeps only in-frame clones and is missing some. The sample has roughly 120,000 clones, less than 75% seen once. Sequenced sample: peripheral blood. This receptor was obtained from a human donor with acute or convalescent COVID-19. The donor label of this sample is uncertain.

CDR3 coding DNA: TGTGCCAGCAGTTTCCGGGGTTATGGGAATTCACCCCTCCACTTT. The encoded protein is CASSFRGYGNSPLHF. The chain couples TRBV27 to TRBJ1-6, with unresolved D. V lost 3 bases and J 7 bases, leaving 13 bases between the germline ends. The CDR3 is 15 amino acids. CDR1 and CDR2 (germline): MNHEY, SMNVEV (reference sequence).